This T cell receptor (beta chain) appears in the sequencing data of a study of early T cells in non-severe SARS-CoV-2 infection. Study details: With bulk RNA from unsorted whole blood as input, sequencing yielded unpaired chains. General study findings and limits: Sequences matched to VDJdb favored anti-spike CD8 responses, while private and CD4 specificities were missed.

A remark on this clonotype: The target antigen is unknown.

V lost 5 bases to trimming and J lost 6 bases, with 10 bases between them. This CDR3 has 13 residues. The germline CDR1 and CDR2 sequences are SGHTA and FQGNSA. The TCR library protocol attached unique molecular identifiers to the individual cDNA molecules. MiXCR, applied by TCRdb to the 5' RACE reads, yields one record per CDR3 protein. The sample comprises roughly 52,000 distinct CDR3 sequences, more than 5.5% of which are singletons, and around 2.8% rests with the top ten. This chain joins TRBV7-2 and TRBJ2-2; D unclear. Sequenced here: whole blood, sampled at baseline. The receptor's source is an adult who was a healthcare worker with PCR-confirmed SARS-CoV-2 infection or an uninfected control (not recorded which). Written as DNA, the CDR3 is TGTGCCAGCAGCCGTGCTGGGGCCGGGGAGCTGTTTTTT. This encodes CASSRAGAGELFF. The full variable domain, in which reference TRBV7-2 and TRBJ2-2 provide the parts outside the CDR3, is GAGVSQSPSNKVTEKGKDVELRCDPISGHTALYWYRQSLGQGLEFLIYFQGNSAPDKSGLPSDRFSAERTGGSVSTLTIQRTQQEDSAVYLCASSRAGAGELFFGEGSRLTVL.